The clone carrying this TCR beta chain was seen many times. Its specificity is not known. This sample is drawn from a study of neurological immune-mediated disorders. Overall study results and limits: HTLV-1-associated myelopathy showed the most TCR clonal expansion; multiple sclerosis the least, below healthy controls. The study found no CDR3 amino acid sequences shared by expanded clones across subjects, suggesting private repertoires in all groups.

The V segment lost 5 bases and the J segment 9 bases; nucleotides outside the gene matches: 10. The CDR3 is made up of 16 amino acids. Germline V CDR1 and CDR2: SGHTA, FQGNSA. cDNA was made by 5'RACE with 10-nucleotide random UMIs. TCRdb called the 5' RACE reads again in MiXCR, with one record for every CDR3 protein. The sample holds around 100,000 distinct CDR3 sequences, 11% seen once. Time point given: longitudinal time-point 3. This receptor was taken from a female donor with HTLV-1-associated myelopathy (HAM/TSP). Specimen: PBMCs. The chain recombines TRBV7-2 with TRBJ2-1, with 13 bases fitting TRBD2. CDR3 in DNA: TGTGCCAGCAGCAAAATGCTGGGACTAGCGGGGAGTGAGCAGTTCTTC. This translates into CASSKMLGLAGSEQFF.